This T cell receptor (beta chain) was sequenced for a study of technical replicates of blood from a few donors. The CDR3 extends over 16 amino acids. The germline CDR1 and CDR2 sequences are SGHVS and FQNEAQ. V was pared by 1 base and J by 4 bases, with 1 base of the junction left unmatched. Repertoires were generated with immunoSEQ multiplex PCR, while TCRdb's copy carries only in-frame clones and drops some. The sample carries approximately 82,000 clones, approximately 91% recorded once. The sequence was obtained from a human donor in good health. Some clones in this sample may be carry-over from other donors' samples. The rearrangement links TRBV7-8 to TRBJ2-1; 13 positions agree with TRBD2. The sample consisted of T cells isolated from PBMCs. This chain's CDR3 is CASSLGLAGGYNEQFF. DNA for the CDR3: TGTGCCAGCAGCTTAGGACTAGCGGGAGGTTACAATGAGCAGTTCTTC.